The 10 T cell receptor beta chains presented below share a single source sample, sequenced in a study of blood T cell repertoires in COVID-19. The repertoire was sequenced with immunoSEQ multiplex PCR; TCRdb's copy has only in-frame clones and lacks some. Seen here are 55,000 to 65,000 clones, approximately 80% observed once, and the top ten hold under 35%. Sequenced input: peripheral blood. These receptors all stem from a man aged 55-75 years with COVID-19, enrolled during active disease.

The DNA for the CDR3 is TGCAGCGGACACCAGAACACTGAAGCTTTCTTT. It specifies CSGHQNTEAFF. The J gene is TRBJ1-1, the V gene TRBV29-1; D is ambiguous. V was clipped by 7 bases and J by 1 base, with 7 bases between them. The V gene's germline CDR1 is SQVTM and CDR2 ANQGSEA. The CDR3 sequence is 11 residues long.

This clone appeared a single time. This chain joins TRBV11-2 and TRBJ2-7; 15 bases map to TRBD2. Germline-derived CDR1 and CDR2 are SGHAT and FQNNGV. This CDR3 spans 15 amino acids. Unmatched junction bases numbered 7, after V lost 8 bases and J lost 5 bases. CDR3 sequence (DNA): TGTGCCAGCCGACCGGGACTAGCGGGAGGAAACGAGCAGTACTTC. The encoded protein is CASRPGLAGGNEQYF.

The V call is TRBV5-6, the J call TRBJ1-5; 7 nucleotides align to TRBD1. CDR3 size: 16 residues. Germline CDR1 SGHDT, CDR2 YYEEEE. The V segment lost 4 bases and the J segment 2 bases; nucleotides outside the gene matches: 9. CDR3 in amino acids: CASSINDRARNQPQHF. CDR3 nucleotides: TGTGCCAGCAGCATAAACGACAGGGCTCGCAATCAGCCCCAGCATTTT.

The rearrangement links TRBV5-1 to TRBJ1-2; possibly TRBD1 for D (6 bases). Germline assignment: CDR1 SGHRS and CDR2 YFSETQ. V was shortened by 1 base and J by 7 bases, with 11 bases between the two germline ends. The CDR3 covers 13 residues. CDR3 region: CASSLNREGGYTF. The CDR3 DNA sequence: TGCGCCAGCAGCTTGAACAGGGAGGGTGGCTACACCTTC.

The CDR3 DNA follows: TGTGCCAGCAGCTCGGGACTAGCTGGGAACGAGCAGTACTTC. It specifies CASSSGLAGNEQYF. The chain couples TRBV7-2 to TRBJ2-7, with 9 bases aligning to TRBD2. Germline CDR1 reads SGHTA; CDR2 reads FQGNSA. The CDR3 totals 14 residues. Trimming at V came to 4 bases and at J to 5 bases, leaving 6 bases not matched to a gene.

The chain links TRBV27 to TRBJ2-7, with 8 positions matching TRBD2. The germline V gene encodes CDR1 MNHEY and CDR2 SMNVEV (reference sequence). The CDR3 is 16 amino acids. Trimming cost V 4 bases and J 2 bases; bases outside gene matches: 10. The CDR3 is CASSSAGPGGTYEQYF. CDR3 nucleotide sequence: TGTGCCAGCAGTTCCGCAGGACCGGGGGGGACCTACGAGCAGTACTTC.

This chain's CDR3 is CARSGRGHYEQYF. The CDR3 DNA reads TGTGCCAGAAGCGGCAGGGGGCACTACGAGCAGTACTTC. The chain has TRBV5-3 and TRBJ2-7, with 8 bases identical to TRBD1. TRBV5-3 is an open reading frame whose function is uncertain. The CDR3 length is 13 residues. Germline trimming cut 4 bases from V and 3 bases from J; bases unmatched to any gene: 3.

The rearrangement uses TRBV9 and TRBJ1-2; the match to TRBD1 covers 8 bases. Germline-derived CDR1 and CDR2 are SGDLS and YYNGEE. There are 14 residues in the CDR3. Losses at the gene ends were 4 bases for V and 8 bases for J; bases not matched to a gene: 10. The DNA of the CDR3 is TGTGCCAGCAGCACAAGACAGGGGCAGGAAGGCTACACCTTC. Its protein product is CASSTRQGQEGYTF.

This clone was picked up one time. This chain links TRBV3-1 (or the pseudogene TRBV3-2) with TRBJ2-7; D remains ambiguous. The length of the CDR3 is 15 residues. V dropped 0 bases and J dropped 5 bases, with 14 bases sitting between them. Germline V lookup: CDR1 LGHDT, CDR2 YNNKEL (reference sequence). CDR3 nucleotides: TGTGCCAGCAGCCAAGATACTCGACTCAGAGACGAGCAGTACTTC. This encodes CASSQDTRLRDEQYF.

This chain joins TRBV7-8 and TRBJ1-3; a possible D gene is TRBD1 (5 bases). The CDR3 extends over 14 amino acids. With 1 base removed from V and 1 base from J, the gap between germline ends came to 5 bases. CDR1 is SGHVS and CDR2 is FQNEAQ in the germline V gene. CDR3 amino acids: CASSLGQSGNTIYF. The CDR3 nucleotides are TGTGCCAGCAGCTTAGGACAGTCTGGAAACACCATATATTTT.